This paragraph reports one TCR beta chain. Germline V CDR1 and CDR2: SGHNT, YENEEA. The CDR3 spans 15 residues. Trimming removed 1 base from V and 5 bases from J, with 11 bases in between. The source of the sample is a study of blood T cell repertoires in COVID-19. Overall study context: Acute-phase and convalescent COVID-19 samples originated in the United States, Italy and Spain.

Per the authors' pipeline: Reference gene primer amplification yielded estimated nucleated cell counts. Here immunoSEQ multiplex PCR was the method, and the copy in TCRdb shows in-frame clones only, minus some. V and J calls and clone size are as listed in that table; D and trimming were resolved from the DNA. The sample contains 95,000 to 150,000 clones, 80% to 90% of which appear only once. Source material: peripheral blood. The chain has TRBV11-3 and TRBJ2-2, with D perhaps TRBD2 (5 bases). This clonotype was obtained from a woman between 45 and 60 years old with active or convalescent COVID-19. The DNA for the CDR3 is TGTGCCAGCAGCTTAGTGGGCGGGCATACCGGGGAGCTGTTTTTT. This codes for CASSLVGGHTGELFF.